A selection of T cell receptor beta chains follows, all from one sample in a study of blood T cell repertoires in COVID-19. Method: immunoSEQ multiplex PCR; TCRdb's copy keeps in-frame clones and lacks some. The sample has approximately 140,000 clones, about 87% seen once; the top ten hold roughly 4%. Sequenced sample: peripheral blood. The receptors were sampled from a woman aged 40 to 55 with acute or convalescent COVID-19. The CDR3 runs from the conserved cysteine through the conserved F or W. Fields, in order: CDR3 length, D gene, V gene, clone size, J gene, CDR3 DNA, CDR3 protein. The D gene is left open where the match is weak. Clone sizes are given selectively: once, few, many, or a class where the clone is expanded.

length: 13; D: -; V: TRBV24-1; size: -; J: TRBJ2-1; DNA: TGTGCCACCAGTGATTTGGAGGACAATGAGCAGTTCTTC; CDR3: CATSDLEDNEQFF
length: 14; D: TRBD2; V: TRBV4-1; size: once; J: TRBJ2-1; DNA: TGCGCCAGCAGCCGGGTGGGGGAGGGCAATGAGCAGTTCTTC; CDR3: CASSRVGEGNEQFF
length: 19; D: TRBD2; V: TRBV27; size: -; J: TRBJ2-4; DNA: TGTGCCAGCAGTCCGGGACTAGCGGGAGCGAGGGGGTCGAAAAACATTCAGTACTTC; CDR3: CASSPGLAGARGSKNIQYF
length: 17; D: TRBD1; V: TRBV7-9; size: -; J: TRBJ2-2; DNA: TGTGCCAGCAGCTTAGCCCAGGGGGCGCCTAACACCGGGGAGCTGTTTTTT; CDR3: CASSLAQGAPNTGELFF
length: 13; D: -; V: TRBV3-1/TRBV3-2; size: -; J: TRBJ2-5; DNA: TGTGCCAGCAGCCAAGCCGGCCAAGAGACCCAGTACTTC; CDR3: CASSQAGQETQYF
length: 14; D: -; V: TRBV10-3; size: -; J: TRBJ2-6; DNA: TGTGCCATCAGCCGGGACTCTGGGGCCAACGTCCTGACTTTC; CDR3: CAISRDSGANVLTF
length: 14; D: TRBD1; V: TRBV6-6; size: many; J: TRBJ2-7; DNA: TGTGCCAGCAGTTCCGGGACAGGGGGCGACGAGCAGTACTTC; CDR3: CASSSGTGGDEQYF
length: 12; D: -; V: TRBV27; size: -; J: TRBJ2-4; DNA: TGTGCCAGCAGTTCTCCCGGGAACATTCAGTACTTC; CDR3: CASSSPGNIQYF
length: 19; D: TRBD2; V: TRBV7-2; size: -; J: TRBJ2-4; DNA: TGTGCCAGCAGCTTGGGGGGGACTAGCGGGTTCATAGCCAAAAACATTCAGTACTTC; CDR3: CASSLGGTSGFIAKNIQYF
length: 14; D: -; V: TRBV20-1; size: -; J: TRBJ2-2; DNA: TGCAGTGCTAGTCCGGGAGCCAACACCGGGGAGCTGTTTTTT; CDR3: CSASPGANTGELFF
length: 15; D: -; V: TRBV19; size: -; J: TRBJ1-2; DNA: TGTGCCAGTAGTGTCGGACTAATCAATAACTATGGCTACACCTTC; CDR3: CASSVGLINNYGYTF
length: 16; D: -; V: TRBV10-3; size: -; J: TRBJ1-1; DNA: TGTGCCATCAGTGAGTCGGATCCTCGGGAAGGCACTGAAGCTTTCTTT; CDR3: CAISESDPREGTEAFF
length: 17; D: TRBD1; V: TRBV19; size: -; J: TRBJ2-3; DNA: TGTGCCAGTAGTATAGGAACCGGGACAGGGGGCATCGGTACGCAGTATTTT; CDR3: CASSIGTGTGGIGTQYF
length: 15; D: TRBD2; V: TRBV6-5; size: -; J: TRBJ2-7; DNA: TGTGCCAGCAGTTACTCTAGCGGGGGACCCTACGAGCAGTACTTC; CDR3: CASSYSSGGPYEQYF
length: 14; D: -; V: TRBV9; size: -; J: TRBJ1-3; DNA: TGTGCCAGCAGCGTGAGTGGCTCTGGAAACACCATATATTTT; CDR3: CASSVSGSGNTIYF
length: 12; D: -; V: TRBV10-3; size: -; J: TRBJ1-2; DNA: TGTGCCATCAGTGAGTCGGCAGGAGGCTACACCTTC; CDR3: CAISESAGGYTF
length: 13; D: -; V: TRBV30; size: few; J: TRBJ1-1; DNA: TGTGCCTGGAGTTGGCTTCTGAACACTGAAGCTTTCTTT; CDR3: CAWSWLLNTEAFF
length: 14; D: TRBD2; V: TRBV6-6; size: -; J: TRBJ2-1; DNA: TGTGCCAGTACAGGCGGGAGGCGGGGAAATGAGCAGTTCTTC; CDR3: CASTGGRRGNEQFF
length: 15; D: -; V: TRBV25-1; size: -; J: TRBJ2-5; DNA: TGTGCCAGCAGTCCGATCCAAGGGGGTGGAGAGACCCAGTACTTC; CDR3: CASSPIQGGGETQYF
length: 13; D: -; V: TRBV12-3/TRBV12-4; size: -; J: TRBJ1-5; DNA: TGTGCCAGTGAGGACGGTAGCGGTCAGCCCCAGCATTTT; CDR3: CASEDGSGQPQHF
length: 14; D: TRBD1; V: TRBV7-3; size: -; J: TRBJ2-4; DNA: TGTGCCAGCAGCCGGGACAGGGATGAAAACATTCAGTACTTC; CDR3: CASSRDRDENIQYF
length: 17; D: -; V: TRBV5-6; size: -; J: TRBJ2-1; DNA: TGTGCCAGCAGCCGTGACAGTAACCCTTACTCCTACAATGAGCAGTTCTTC; CDR3: CASSRDSNPYSYNEQFF
length: 17; D: TRBD2; V: TRBV9; size: -; J: TRBJ2-1; DNA: TGTGCCAGCAGCGGTTACGGGACTAGCGGGGAATACAATGAGCAGTTCTTC; CDR3: CASSGYGTSGEYNEQFF
length: 15; D: -; V: TRBV5-6; size: once; J: TRBJ2-5; DNA: TGTGCCAGCAGCTGGACTTACAGGGGAGGAGAGACCCAGTACTTC; CDR3: CASSWTYRGGETQYF
length: 14; D: -; V: TRBV3-1/TRBV3-2; size: few; J: TRBJ1-1; DNA: TGTGCCAGCAGCCAAGGGCTCCCGAACACTGAAGCTTTCTTT; CDR3: CASSQGLPNTEAFF
length: 13; D: -; V: TRBV27; size: -; J: TRBJ2-5; DNA: TGTGCCAGCAGTTGGACTATCCAAGAGACCCAGTACTTC; CDR3: CASSWTIQETQYF
length: 15; D: TRBD1; V: TRBV4-1; size: -; J: TRBJ2-7; DNA: TGCGCCAGCAGCTACGATAGGACAGGTACCTACGAGCAGTACTTC; CDR3: CASSYDRTGTYEQYF
length: 15; D: -; V: TRBV4-3; size: -; J: TRBJ1-4; DNA: TGCGCCAGCAGCCAAGGAGGGGAGGCTAATGAAAAACTGTTTTTT; CDR3: CASSQGGEANEKLFF